This TCR beta chain is from a study of T-cell reconstitution after alpha-beta-depleted transplantation in children (dated by TCRdb to 2016 to 2018). Background on the whole study: T-cell immune reconstitution after TCRalphabeta/CD19-depleted allogeneic hematopoietic cell transplantation in children was quantitatively tracked in the study by means of TCR repertoire profiling.

Compared with germline, V lacks 0 bases and J lacks 7 bases; bases without a gene match: 2. The CDR3 numbers 14 residues from cysteine through phenylalanine. The retained sequence is limited to the CDR3, 42 bases, with the frame set at the first base. The germline V gene yields MNHEY for CDR1 and SVGAGI for CDR2. Points on this clonotype: Its antigen remains undetermined. No base quality information exists; no much larger clone differs at one position.

Library preparation employed PCR. Data came from an Illumina HiSeq 2500. TCR libraries were prepared with molecular barcoding, using unique molecular identifiers to normalize TCRbeta repertoire quantification. The raw public data were reprocessed by TCRdb itself: fastp quality trimming at Q25, MiXCR clonotype calling, in-frame beta chains only. Entries that share a CDR3 protein sequence are merged under the most common genes and DNA. The sample has a few hundred thousand distinct CDR3 sequences on record, 11% of them singletons. About 5% of the sample belongs to the ten largest clones. Rearrangement joined TRBV6-5 to TRBJ2-4, and 8 junctional nucleotides match TRBD2. The sequence was obtained from a human donor who donated a stem cell graft to a child with acute myeloid leukemia. The starting material was PBMCs from the stem cell graft donor, obtained from the stem cell graft. The CDR3 has the sequence CASSYSPGGNIQYF. DNA sequence: TGTGCCAGCAGTTACTCTCCGGGGGGGAACATTCAGTACTTC.